The 9 T cell receptor beta chains reported below all come from one sample, sequenced in a study of blood T cell repertoires in COVID-19. Only in-frame clones appear in the TCRdb table, and some are missing; sequencing was by immunoSEQ multiplex PCR. The data contain over 75,000 clones, about 91% of them singletons. Sequences were obtained from peripheral blood. The receptors were gathered from a man aged 50 to 60 with COVID-19, enrolled during active disease.

This chain links TRBV15 with TRBJ2-2; 7 positions match TRBD2. The V and J ends lost 2 bases and 0 bases, in that order; junction bases with no gene match: 6. Germline lookup yields CDR1 LNHNV and CDR2 YYDKDF (reference sequence). CDR3 size: 17 residues. The CDR3 DNA follows: TGTGCCACCAGCAGATCCGGGGGGATCGCGAACACCGGGGAGCTGTTTTTT. It yields the protein CATSRSGGIANTGELFF.

V is TRBV6-4 and J is TRBJ1-1; D not certain. The CDR3 extends over 13 amino acids. The V gene lost 4 bases and the J gene lost 0 bases, with 6 bases spanning the gap. Looked up from germline, CDR1 is MRHNA and CDR2 is SNTAGT. As DNA, the CDR3 is TGTGCCAGCAGTGTACAGCTGAACACTGAAGCTTTCTTT. The encoded protein is CASSVQLNTEAFF.

Here the CDR3 reads CASSLTLRGSSGANVLTF. In DNA form, the CDR3 reads TGTGCCAGCAGCTTAACGTTAAGGGGCAGCTCTGGGGCCAACGTCCTGACTTTC. The V call is TRBV7-3, the J call TRBJ2-6, with D possibly matching TRBD1 (5 bases). The CDR3 sequence is 18 residues long. V dropped 0 bases and J dropped 0 bases, with 12 bases sitting between them. Germline V gives CDR1 SGHTA, CDR2 FQGTGA.

This clone was found once. V and J are TRBV5-8 and TRBJ1-5; 8 bases match TRBD1. V lost 0 bases to trimming and J lost 5 bases; unmatched junction nucleotides: 1. Looked up from germline, CDR1 is SGHTS and CDR2 is YDEGEE. The CDR3 is made up of 14 amino acids. This CDR3 is CASSLVRGHQPQHF. CDR3 nucleotide sequence: TGTGCCAGCAGCTTGGTCAGGGGGCATCAGCCCCAGCATTTT.

The V gene is TRBV5-1, the J gene TRBJ1-4, with D tentatively TRBD1 (5 bases). CDR3 length: 20 residues. Germline V lookup: CDR1 SGHRS, CDR2 YFSETQ. V was clipped by 4 bases and J by 1 base, with 26 bases between them. CDR3 amino acids: CASSPPAQGGVLGTNEKLFF. CDR3 in DNA: TGCGCCAGCAGCCCCCCTGCGCAGGGAGGGGTTCTTGGAACTAATGAAAAACTGTTTTTT.

The V call is TRBV18, the J call TRBJ2-1, with TRBD1 identical over 7 bases. From germline, CDR1 is KGHSH and CDR2 LQKENI. V lost 2 bases and J lost 7; bases outside the gene matches: 5. CDR3 length: 14 residues. CDR3 sequence (DNA): TGTGCCAGCTCACCAAAGGGGGCAGGGAATGAGCAGTTCTTC. This encodes CASSPKGAGNEQFF.

This clone was observed a handful of times. The chain links TRBV18 to TRBJ1-5; tentative D call: TRBD1 (5 bases). The CDR3 length is 13 residues. The germline gives CDR1 KGHSH, CDR2 LQKENI. Trimming removed 3 bases from V and 6 bases from J, with 9 bases in between. The CDR3 region is CASSPGGGQPQHF. The DNA for the CDR3 is TGTGCCAGCTCACCGGGGGGAGGTCAGCCCCAGCATTTT.

This clone has only a few counts. The chain is built from TRBV5-5 and TRBJ1-6; 7 positions match TRBD1. Unmatched junction bases numbered 4, after V lost 2 bases and J lost 2 bases. From germline, CDR1 is SGHKS and CDR2 YYEKEE (reference sequence). The CDR3 consists of 16 residues. The CDR3 coding sequence is TGTGCCAGCAGCTTTACCGGGACAGCCTATAATTCACCCCTCCACTTT. It is translated as CASSFTGTAYNSPLHF.

V and J are TRBV10-3 and TRBJ2-5; 16 nucleotides agree with TRBD2. J lost 5 bases, V lost 10 bases, and 13 bases had no gene match. There are 17 residues in the CDR3. Germline V gene sequence: CDR1 ENHRY, CDR2 SYGVKD. The CDR3 DNA reads TGTGCCACTCGGCCGGGACTAGCGGGGGGGCGTTGGGAGACCCAGTACTTC. As protein: CATRPGLAGGRWETQYF.